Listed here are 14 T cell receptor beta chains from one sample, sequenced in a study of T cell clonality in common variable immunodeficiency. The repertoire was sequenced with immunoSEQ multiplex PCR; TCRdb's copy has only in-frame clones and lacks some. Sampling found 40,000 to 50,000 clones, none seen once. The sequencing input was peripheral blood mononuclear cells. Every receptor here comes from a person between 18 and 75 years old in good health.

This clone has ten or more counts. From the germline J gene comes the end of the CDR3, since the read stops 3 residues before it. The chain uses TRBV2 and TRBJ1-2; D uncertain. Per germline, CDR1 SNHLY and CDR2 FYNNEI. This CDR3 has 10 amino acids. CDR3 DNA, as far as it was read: TGTGCCAGCACGTCCTTAGGC. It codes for CASTSLG. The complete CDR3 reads CASTSLGYTF.

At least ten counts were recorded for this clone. CDR3 DNA, as far as it was read: TGCAGTGCTAGACCGCCTAGCGGGGGGGTTCAAGAGACC. This sequence encodes CSARPPSGGVQET. From start to end, the CDR3 is CSARPPSGGVQETQYF. The genes are TRBV20-1 and TRBJ2-5, with TRBD2 matching over 12 bases. The read gets to within 3 residues of the CDR3 end, and the germline J gene fills in the rest. CDR1 is DFQATT, CDR2 SNEGSKA, per germline (reference sequence). The CDR3 covers 16 residues. The J segment lost 2 bases and the V segment lost 2 bases, leaving 6 bases of the junction unmatched.

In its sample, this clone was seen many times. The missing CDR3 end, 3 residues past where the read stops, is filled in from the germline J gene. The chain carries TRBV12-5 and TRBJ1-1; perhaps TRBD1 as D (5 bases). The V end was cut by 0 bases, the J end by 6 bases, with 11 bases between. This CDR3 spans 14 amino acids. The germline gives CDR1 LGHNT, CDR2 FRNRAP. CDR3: CASGLVLETAEAFF. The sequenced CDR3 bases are TGTGCTAGTGGTTTGGTACTGGAGACAGCTGAA.

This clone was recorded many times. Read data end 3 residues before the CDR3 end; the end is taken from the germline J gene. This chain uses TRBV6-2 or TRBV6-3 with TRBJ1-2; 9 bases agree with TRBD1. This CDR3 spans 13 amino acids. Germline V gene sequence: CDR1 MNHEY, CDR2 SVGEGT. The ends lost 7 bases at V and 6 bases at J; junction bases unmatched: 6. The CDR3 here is CASTDRGLNGYTF. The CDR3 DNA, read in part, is TGTGCCAGCACCGACAGGGGGTTAAATGGC.

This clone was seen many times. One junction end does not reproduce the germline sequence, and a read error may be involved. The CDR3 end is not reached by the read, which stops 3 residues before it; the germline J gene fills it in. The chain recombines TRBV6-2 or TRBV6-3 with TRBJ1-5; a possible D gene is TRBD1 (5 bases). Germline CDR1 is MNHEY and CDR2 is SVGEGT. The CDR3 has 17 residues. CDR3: CATSPGRVTYSNQPQHF. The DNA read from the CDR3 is TGTGCCACCAGTCCAGGGAGGGTAACGTATAGCAATCAGCCC.

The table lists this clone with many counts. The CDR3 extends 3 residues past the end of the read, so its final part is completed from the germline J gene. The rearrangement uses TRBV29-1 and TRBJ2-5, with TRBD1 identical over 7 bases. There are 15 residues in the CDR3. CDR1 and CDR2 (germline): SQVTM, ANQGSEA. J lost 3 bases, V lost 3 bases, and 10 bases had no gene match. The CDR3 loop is CSVDLSGTVEETQYF. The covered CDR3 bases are TGCAGCGTTGATTTGTCGGGGACAGTCGAAGAGACC.

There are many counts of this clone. The CDR3 sequence: CASSEAANNEQFF. Partial CDR3 DNA: TGTGCCAGCAGTGAGGCGGCGAACAATGAG. The chain recombines TRBV6-4 with TRBJ2-1; D is uncertain. The read ends 3 residues shy of where the CDR3 ends; the end is completed using the germline J gene. V lost 3 bases and J 5 bases, leaving 8 bases between the germline ends. Per the germline V gene, CDR1 is MRHNA and CDR2 is SNTAGT. The CDR3 is 13 amino acids.

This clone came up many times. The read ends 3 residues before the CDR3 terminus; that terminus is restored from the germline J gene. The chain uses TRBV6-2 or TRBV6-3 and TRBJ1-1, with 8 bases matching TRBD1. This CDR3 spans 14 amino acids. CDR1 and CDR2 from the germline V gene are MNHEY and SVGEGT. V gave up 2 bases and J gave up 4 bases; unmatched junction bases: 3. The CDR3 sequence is CASSYRTGFTEAFF. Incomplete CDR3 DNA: TGTGCCAGCAGTTACCGGACAGGGTTCACTGAA.

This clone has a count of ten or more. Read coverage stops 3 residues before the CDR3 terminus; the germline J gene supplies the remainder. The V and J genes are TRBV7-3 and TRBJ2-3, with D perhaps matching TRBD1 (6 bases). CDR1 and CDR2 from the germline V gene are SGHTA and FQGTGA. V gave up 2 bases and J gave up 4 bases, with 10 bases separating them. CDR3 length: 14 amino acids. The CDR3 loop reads CASSLDRNSDTQYF. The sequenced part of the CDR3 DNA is TGTGCCAGCAGCTTAGACAGGAACTCAGATACG.

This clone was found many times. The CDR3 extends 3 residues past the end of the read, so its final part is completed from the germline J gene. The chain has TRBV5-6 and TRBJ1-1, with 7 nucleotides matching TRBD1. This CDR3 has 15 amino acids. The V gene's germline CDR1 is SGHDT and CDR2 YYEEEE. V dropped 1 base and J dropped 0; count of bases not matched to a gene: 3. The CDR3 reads CASSLQGGVNTEAFF. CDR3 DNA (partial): TGTGCCAGCAGCTTGCAAGGGGGCGTGAACACTGAA.

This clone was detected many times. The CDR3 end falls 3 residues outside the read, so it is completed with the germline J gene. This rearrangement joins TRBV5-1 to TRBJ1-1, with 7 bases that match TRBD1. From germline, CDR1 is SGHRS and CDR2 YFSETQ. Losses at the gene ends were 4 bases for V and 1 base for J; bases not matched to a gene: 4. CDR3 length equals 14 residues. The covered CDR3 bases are TGCGCCAGCAGCCTCACAGGGGCGAACACTGAA. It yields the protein CASSLTGANTE. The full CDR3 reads CASSLTGANTEAFF.

The CDR3 DNA, read in part, is TGTGCCAGCAGCGGACAGGGGAAAGAGACC. This sequence encodes CASSGQGKET. The complete CDR3 sequence is CASSGQGKETQYF. The chain employs TRBV11-2 and TRBJ2-5; 9 bases fit TRBD1. The CDR3 end lies 3 residues beyond the end of the read and is filled in from the germline J gene. The V and J ends lost 5 bases and 3 bases, in that order; junction bases with no gene match: 1. The germline V gene encodes CDR1 SGHAT and CDR2 FQNNGV. The length of the CDR3 is 13 residues.

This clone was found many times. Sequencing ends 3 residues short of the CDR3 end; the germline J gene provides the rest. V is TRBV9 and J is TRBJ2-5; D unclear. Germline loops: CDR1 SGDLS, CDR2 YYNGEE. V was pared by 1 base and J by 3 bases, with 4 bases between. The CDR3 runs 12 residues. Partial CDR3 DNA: TGTGCCAGCAGCGTATTCGAAGAGACC. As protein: CASSVFEET. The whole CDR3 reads CASSVFEETQYF.

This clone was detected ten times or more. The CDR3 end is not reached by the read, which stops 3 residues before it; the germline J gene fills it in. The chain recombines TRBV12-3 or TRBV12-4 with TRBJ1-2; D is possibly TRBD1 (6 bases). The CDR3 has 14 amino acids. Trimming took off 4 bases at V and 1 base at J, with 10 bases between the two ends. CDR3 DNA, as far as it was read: TGTGCCAGCAGTTGGGGGCCGAGTAACTATGGC. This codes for CASSWGPSNYG. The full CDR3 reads CASSWGPSNYGYTF.